A selection of T cell receptor beta chains follows, all from one sample in a study of CD8 T cells in Susac syndrome. TCRdb reprocessed the immunoSEQ multiplex PCR reads with MiXCR, giving one entry per CDR3 protein. The table shows about 300,000 distinct CDR3 sequences, with about 89% occurring only once. The sequencing input was CD8+ T cells from PBMCs. The receptors shown here come from a human donor with multiple sclerosis. Each CDR3 is given with its conserved first and last residue. A D gene is named only where the DNA matches it firmly. Where a row states a size, it is once, few, many or the class of an expanded clone; other rows omit it.

abundance,j_gene,d_gene,v_gene,CDR3aa,CDR3nt
NA,TRBJ2-1,NA,TRBV13,CASSFSPDEQFF,TGTGCCAGCAGCTTCTCTCCGGATGAGCAGTTCTTC
NA,TRBJ1-1,NA,TRBV23-1,CASARAEAFF,TGCGCCAGCGCCCGGGCTGAAGCTTTCTTT
NA,TRBJ1-1,NA,TRBV7-9,CASSLGIHTEAFF,TGTGCCAGCAGCTTAGGGATTCACACTGAAGCTTTCTTT
NA,TRBJ2-5,NA,TRBV5-6,CASSLASSEETQYF,TGTGCCAGCAGCTTGGCCTCGTCGGAGGAGACCCAGTACTTC
NA,TRBJ1-4,TRBD1,TRBV4-1,CASSQEEGAGEKLFF,TGCGCCAGCAGCCAAGAGGAGGGGGCGGGTGAAAAACTGTTTTTT
NA,TRBJ1-2,TRBD1,TRBV28,CASRPTDRGYGYTF,TGTGCCAGCAGACCTACCGACAGGGGATATGGCTACACCTTC
NA,TRBJ2-1,NA,TRBV15,CATSRLGPGNEQFF,TGTGCCACCAGCAGATTAGGACCGGGCAATGAGCAGTTCTTC
NA,TRBJ2-7,NA,TRBV4-1,CASSQDSRTVSYEQYF,TGCGCCAGCAGCCAAGATTCCCGGACAGTTTCCTACGAGCAGTACTTC
once,TRBJ1-2,NA,TRBV12-3/TRBV12-4,CASSLSGGIYYGYTF,TGTGCCAGCAGTTTATCGGGGGGGATATACTATGGCTACACCTTC
NA,TRBJ2-3,NA,TRBV19,CASSSVDSGDTQYF,TGTGCCAGTAGTTCGGTGGATTCAGGGGATACGCAGTATTTT
NA,TRBJ2-2,NA,TRBV10-3,CAISGTLDRRGTGELFF,TGTGCCATCAGTGGGACTTTGGACCGGCGAGGGACCGGGGAGCTGTTTTTT
NA,TRBJ2-2,TRBD1,TRBV11-2,CASSLYRGAGELFF,TGTGCCAGCAGCTTGTACAGGGGCGCCGGGGAGCTGTTTTTT
NA,TRBJ2-3,NA,TRBV5-1,CASRWAELTDTQYF,TGCGCCAGCAGATGGGCAGAACTCACAGATACGCAGTATTTT
NA,TRBJ2-3,NA,TRBV7-2,CASSPVVADTQYF,TGTGCCAGCAGCCCAGTGGTGGCAGATACGCAGTATTTT
NA,TRBJ2-1,NA,TRBV7-9,CASLRDNYNEQFF,TGTGCCAGCCTCCGGGACAACTACAATGAGCAGTTCTTC
NA,TRBJ2-7,NA,TRBV27,CASTPVAGETYEQYF,TGTGCCAGCACCCCGGTTGCAGGGGAAACCTACGAGCAGTACTTC
NA,TRBJ1-5,TRBD1,TRBV7-9,CRPGQTYSNQPQHF,TGTCGACCGGGACAGACGTATAGCAATCAGCCCCAGCATTTT
NA,TRBJ2-1,NA,TRBV5-1,CASSPGRTNEQFF,TGCGCCAGCAGCCCCGGGCGGACCAATGAGCAGTTCTTC
NA,TRBJ1-2,NA,TRBV29-1,CSVVGGDIYNYGYTF,TGCAGCGTTGTTGGGGGGGACATATATAACTATGGCTACACCTTC
NA,TRBJ2-7,NA,TRBV10-1,CASSECGIGEQYF,TGCGCCAGCAGTGAGTGCGGGATAGGCGAGCAGTACTTC
few,TRBJ2-5,NA,TRBV4-3,CASSREGGQETQYF,TGCGCCAGCAGCCGGGAGGGGGGGCAAGAGACCCAGTACTTC
NA,TRBJ2-1,TRBD2,TRBV5-5,CASSLSGGYYNEQFF,TGTGCCTCCAGCTTGAGCGGGGGGTACTACAATGAGCAGTTCTTC
NA,TRBJ2-7,NA,TRBV11-1,CASSLGDLSSYEQYF,TGTGCCAGCAGCTTAGGAGACCTCAGCAGCTACGAGCAGTACTTC
NA,TRBJ2-5,NA,TRBV29-1,CSVTGQGQETQYF,TGCAGCGTGACGGGTCAGGGGCAAGAGACCCAGTACTTC
once,TRBJ2-2,NA,TRBV29-1,CSVARDTGELFF,TGCAGCGTTGCAAGGGACACCGGGGAGCTGTTTTTT
NA,TRBJ2-1,NA,TRBV20-1,CSAPGTSSVSEQFF,TGCAGTGCGCCCGGCACTTCTAGCGTCAGTGAGCAGTTCTTC